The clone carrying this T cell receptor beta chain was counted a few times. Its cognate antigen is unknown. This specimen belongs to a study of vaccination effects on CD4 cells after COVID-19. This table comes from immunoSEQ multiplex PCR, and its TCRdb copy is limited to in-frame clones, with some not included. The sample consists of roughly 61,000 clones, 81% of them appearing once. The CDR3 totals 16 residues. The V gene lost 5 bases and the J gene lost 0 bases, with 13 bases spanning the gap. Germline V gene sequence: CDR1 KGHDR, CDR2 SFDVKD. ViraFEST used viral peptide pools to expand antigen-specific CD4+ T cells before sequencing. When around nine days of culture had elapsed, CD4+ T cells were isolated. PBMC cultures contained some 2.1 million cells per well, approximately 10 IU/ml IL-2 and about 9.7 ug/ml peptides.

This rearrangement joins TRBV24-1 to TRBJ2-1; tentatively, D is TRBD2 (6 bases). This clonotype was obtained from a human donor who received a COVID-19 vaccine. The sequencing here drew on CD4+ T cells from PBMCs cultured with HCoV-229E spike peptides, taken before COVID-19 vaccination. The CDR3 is CATSVGQGLSYNEQFF. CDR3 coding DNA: TGTGCCACCAGTGTAGGGCAGGGACTCTCCTACAATGAGCAGTTCTTC.